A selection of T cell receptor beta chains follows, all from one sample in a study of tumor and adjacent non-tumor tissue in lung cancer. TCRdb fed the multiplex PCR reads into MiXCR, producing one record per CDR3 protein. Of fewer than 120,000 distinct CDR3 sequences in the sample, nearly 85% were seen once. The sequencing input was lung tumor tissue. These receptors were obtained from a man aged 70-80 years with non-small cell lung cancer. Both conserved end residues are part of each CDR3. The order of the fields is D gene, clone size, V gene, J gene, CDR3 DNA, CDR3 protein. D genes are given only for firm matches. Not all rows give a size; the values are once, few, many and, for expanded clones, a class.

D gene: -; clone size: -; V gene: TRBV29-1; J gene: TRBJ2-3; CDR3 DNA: TGCAGCTTACTCCCATATGCGATAGGGGGTGACACAGATACGCAGTATTTT; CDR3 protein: CSLLPYAIGGDTDTQYF
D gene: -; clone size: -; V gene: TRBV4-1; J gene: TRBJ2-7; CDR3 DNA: TGCACCAGCAGCCAACAATCACAGGGAATAACCTTCGAGCAGTACTTC; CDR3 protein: CTSSQQSQGITFEQYF
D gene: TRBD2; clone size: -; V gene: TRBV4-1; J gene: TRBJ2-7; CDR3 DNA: TGCGCCAGCAGCCAGGCGGTTGGGGCGGGAGTAGGGGACGAGCAGTACTTC; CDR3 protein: CASSQAVGAGVGDEQYF
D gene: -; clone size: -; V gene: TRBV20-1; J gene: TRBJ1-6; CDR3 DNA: TGCAGTGCTAGAGAGGGGCGGGATAATTCACCCCTCCACTTT; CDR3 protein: CSAREGRDNSPLHF
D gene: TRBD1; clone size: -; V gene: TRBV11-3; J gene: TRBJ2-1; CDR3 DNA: TGTGCCTGCAGCTTAGATCCCAAGGGGGACAGGGGTGAGCAGTTCTTC; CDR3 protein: CACSLDPKGDRGEQFF
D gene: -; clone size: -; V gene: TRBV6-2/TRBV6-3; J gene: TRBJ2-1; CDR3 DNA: TGTGCCAACAGTTACGTCGTTGACGAGCAGTTCTTC; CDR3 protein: CANSYVVDEQFF
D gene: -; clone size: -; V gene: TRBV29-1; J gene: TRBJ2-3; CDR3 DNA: TGCAGCGTTGATAGAGCGTCTGACACAGATACGCAGTATTTT; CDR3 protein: CSVDRASDTDTQYF
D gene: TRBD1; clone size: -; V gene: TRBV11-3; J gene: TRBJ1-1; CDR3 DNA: TGTGTCGGCAGCTTCCGGGACAGAACCCGGAACACTGAAGCTTTCTTT; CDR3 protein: CVGSFRDRTRNTEAFF
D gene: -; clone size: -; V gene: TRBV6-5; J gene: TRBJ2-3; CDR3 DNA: TGTGCCAGCAGTTACTCGAAGGTTCAATCAGATACGTTGTATTTT; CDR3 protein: CASSYSKVQSDTLYF
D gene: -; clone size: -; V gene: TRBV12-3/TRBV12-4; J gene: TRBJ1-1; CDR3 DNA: TGTGCCAGCAGTCCAAGGGGGGGCACTAAAGCTTTCTTC; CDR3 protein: CASSPRGGTKAFF
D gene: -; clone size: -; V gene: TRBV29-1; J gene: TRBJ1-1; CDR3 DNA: TGCAGCGGCCTAATCGAGAGGGGGAACACTGAAGCTTTCTTT; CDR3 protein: CSGLIERGNTEAFF
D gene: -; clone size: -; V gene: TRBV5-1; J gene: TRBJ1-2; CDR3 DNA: TGCGCCAGCAGCCTGGACATGACCCTGGTGGGCTACACCTTC; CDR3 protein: CASSLDMTLVGYTF
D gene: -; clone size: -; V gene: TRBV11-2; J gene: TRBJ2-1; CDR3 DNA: TGTGCCAGTAGCCCTGGCAATGAGCAGATCTTC; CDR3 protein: CASSPGNEQIF
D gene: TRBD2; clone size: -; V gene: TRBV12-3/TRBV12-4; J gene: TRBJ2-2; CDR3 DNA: TGTGCCAGCAGTTTTTGGGGACTATCGGAGGGTAAGAACACCGGGGAGCTGTTTTTT; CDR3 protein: CASSFWGLSEGKNTGELFF
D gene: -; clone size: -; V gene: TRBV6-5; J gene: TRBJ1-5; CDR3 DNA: TGTGCCAGCGGTTATGACAAGGGAAATCAGCCCCAGCATTTT; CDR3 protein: CASGYDKGNQPQHF
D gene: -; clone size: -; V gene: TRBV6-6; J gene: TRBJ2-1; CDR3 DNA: TGTGCTAGCAGTTCACAGGGCTCGCGTGAGCAGTTCTTC; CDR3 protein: CASSSQGSREQFF
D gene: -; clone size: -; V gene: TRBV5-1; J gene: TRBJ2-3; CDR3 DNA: TGCACCAGTGCCGAAGGGGATTCGCATTATTTT; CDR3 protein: CTSAEGDSHYF
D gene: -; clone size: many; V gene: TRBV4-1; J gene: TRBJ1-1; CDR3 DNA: TGCGCCAGCAGCCAACCATCTCTGGCCCTGAACACTGAAGCTTTCTTT; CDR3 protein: CASSQPSLALNTEAFF
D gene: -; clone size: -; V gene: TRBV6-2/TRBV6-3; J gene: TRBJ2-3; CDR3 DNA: TGTGCCAGCACTTACCGGGCTCCGCAGACAGATACGAAGTATTTT; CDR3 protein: CASTYRAPQTDTKYF
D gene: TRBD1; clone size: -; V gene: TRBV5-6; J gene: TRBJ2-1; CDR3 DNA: TGTGTCAGCAGCTTGGACAGGGGGGAAACATACAATGAGCAGTTCTTC; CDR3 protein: CVSSLDRGETYNEQFF
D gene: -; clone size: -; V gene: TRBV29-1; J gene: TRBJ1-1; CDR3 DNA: TGCAGCCTTCTGGACATGGGCAGGGACACTGAAGCTATCTTT; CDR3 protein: CSLLDMGRDTEAIF
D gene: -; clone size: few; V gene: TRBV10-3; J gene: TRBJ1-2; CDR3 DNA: TGTGCCATCAATGGGGGACTGGGAGATTATGGCTACACTTTC; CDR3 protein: CAINGGLGDYGYTF
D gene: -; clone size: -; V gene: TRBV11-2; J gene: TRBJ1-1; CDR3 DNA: TGTGCCAGCAGCTTCGGCGGCCGGACTGAAGCTTTCTTT; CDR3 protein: CASSFGGRTEAFF
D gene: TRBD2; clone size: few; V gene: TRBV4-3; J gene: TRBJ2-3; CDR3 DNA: TGCGCCAGCAGTCAAGATCTAGCGGGAGGGCCATATACGCAGTATTTT; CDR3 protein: CASSQDLAGGPYTQYF
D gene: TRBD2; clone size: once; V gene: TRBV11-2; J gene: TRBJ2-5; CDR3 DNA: TGTGCCAGCAGCATTAGCCCCGAGATTAGCGGGACCAAGTACTTC; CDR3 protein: CASSISPEISGTKYF
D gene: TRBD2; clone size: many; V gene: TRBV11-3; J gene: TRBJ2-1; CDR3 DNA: TGTGCCAGCAGCTGGGAAGGACTAGCGAATGAGCAGTTCTTC; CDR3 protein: CASSWEGLANEQFF
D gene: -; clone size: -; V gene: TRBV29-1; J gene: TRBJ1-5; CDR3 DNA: TGCAGCTTTTTGACGTATAGCAATCAGCTCCAACATTTT; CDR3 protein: CSFLTYSNQLQHF
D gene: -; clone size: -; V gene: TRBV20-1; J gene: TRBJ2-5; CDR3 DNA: TGCATTGCTTTTACTAGTGGTGGGGGAGAGACCCAGTACTTC; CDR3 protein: CIAFTSGGGETQYF
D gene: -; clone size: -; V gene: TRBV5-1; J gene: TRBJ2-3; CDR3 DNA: TGCGCCAGCAACTTGATCCTGGGGGATACGCAGTATTTT; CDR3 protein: CASNLILGDTQYF
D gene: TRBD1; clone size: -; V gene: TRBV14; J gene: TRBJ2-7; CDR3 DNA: TGTTCCAGAGGTACAGGGGCCCCAACCTCCTACGAGCAGTACTTC; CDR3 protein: CSRGTGAPTSYEQYF
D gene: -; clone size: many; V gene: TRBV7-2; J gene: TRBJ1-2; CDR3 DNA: TGTGCCAGCAGCCCATACAGGGCCTATGGCTACACCTTC; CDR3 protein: CASSPYRAYGYTF
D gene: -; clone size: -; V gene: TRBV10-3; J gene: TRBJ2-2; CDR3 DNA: TGTGCCGTAGCTACAAGGGCAAGTTACACCGGGGAGCTGTTTTTT; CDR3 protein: CAVATRASYTGELFF
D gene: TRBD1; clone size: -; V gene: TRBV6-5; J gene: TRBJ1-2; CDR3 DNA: TGTGTCAGCACCCGTGAGATGCGGGACAGTGTCTATGGCTACACCTTC; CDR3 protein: CVSTREMRDSVYGYTF
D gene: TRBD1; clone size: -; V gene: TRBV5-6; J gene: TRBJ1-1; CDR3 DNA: TGTGCCAGTAGCTTGCCGGGACAGGGAATTAACACTGAAGCTTTCTTT; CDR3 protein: CASSLPGQGINTEAFF
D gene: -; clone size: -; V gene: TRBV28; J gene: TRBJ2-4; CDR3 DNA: TGTGCCAGCATTCCCAGTACAATCAACAAAAACATTCAGTACTTC; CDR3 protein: CASIPSTINKNIQYF
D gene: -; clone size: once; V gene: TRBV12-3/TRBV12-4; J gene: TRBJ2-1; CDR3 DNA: TGTGCCAACAGTTTATTGCGGGAAGGCGATGAGCAGTTCTTC; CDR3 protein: CANSLLREGDEQFF
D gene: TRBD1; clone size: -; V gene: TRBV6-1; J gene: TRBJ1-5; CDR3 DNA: TGTGTCAGCAGCGTGGACAGGGAGCACAATCAGCCCCAGCATTTT; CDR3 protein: CVSSVDREHNQPQHF
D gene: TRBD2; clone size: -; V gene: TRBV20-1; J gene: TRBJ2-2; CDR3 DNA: TGCAGTTCTAGAGAATCAGGCCGGGAGGCAGGGGAGCTGTTTTTT; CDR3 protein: CSSRESGREAGELFF
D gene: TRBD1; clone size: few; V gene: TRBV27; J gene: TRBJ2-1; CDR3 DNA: TGTGCCAGCAGATCCCGGGACAGTACCTACAATGAGCAGTTCTTC; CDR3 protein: CASRSRDSTYNEQFF
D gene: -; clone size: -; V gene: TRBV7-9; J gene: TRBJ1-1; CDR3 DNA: TGTGCCAGCAGCCAGAGAGTCAACACTGAAGCTATCTTT; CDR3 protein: CASSQRVNTEAIF
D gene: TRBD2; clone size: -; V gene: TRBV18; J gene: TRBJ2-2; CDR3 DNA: TGTGCCAGCTTTCGACTAGCGGGAGGTCCACCGCTGGAGCTGTTTTTT; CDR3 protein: CASFRLAGGPPLELFF
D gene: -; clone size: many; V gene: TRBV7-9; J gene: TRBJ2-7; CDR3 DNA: TGTGCCAGCAGCTTATTAGCCAGGACACCAAGCTCCTACGAGCAGTACTTC; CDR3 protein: CASSLLARTPSSYEQYF
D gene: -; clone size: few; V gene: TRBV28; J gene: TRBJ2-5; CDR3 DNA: TGTGCCAGCAGTTTTAATGTCTACCATGCCGCAGAGACCCAATACTTC; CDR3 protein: CASSFNVYHAAETQYF
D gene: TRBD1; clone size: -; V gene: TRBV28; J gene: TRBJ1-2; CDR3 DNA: TGTGCCAGCAATCTGGGACAGACCTATGGCTACACCTTC; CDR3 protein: CASNLGQTYGYTF